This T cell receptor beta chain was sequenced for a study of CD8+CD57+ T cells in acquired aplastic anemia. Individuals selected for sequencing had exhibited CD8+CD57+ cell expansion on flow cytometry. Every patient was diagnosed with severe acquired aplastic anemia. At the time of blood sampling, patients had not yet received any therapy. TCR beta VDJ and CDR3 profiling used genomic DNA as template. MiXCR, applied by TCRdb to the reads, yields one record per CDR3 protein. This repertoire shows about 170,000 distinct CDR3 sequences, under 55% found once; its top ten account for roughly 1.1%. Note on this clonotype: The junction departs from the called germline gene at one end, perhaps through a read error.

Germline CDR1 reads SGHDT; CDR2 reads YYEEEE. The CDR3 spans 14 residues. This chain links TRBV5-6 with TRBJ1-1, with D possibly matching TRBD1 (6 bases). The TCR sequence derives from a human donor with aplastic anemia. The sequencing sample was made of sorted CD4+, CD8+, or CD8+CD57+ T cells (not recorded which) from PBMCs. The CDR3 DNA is TGTGCCAGCAGCTTACAGGGTTGGAGCACTAAAGCTTTCTTT. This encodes CASSLQGWSTKAFF.